This entry features one T cell receptor (beta chain) sequence. The time point here: persistent/refractory GD, antithyroid drugs over 5 years with positive TRAb. The authors made the TCR library using RNA they extracted from PBMCs. The data are from a study of regulatory T cells in long-lasting Graves disease. Researchers made TCR beta libraries by using iRepertoire HTBI primers and running Arm-PCR on CDR3 regions. Original processing methods: Looking across samples, the authors found some 67 TRBV and 14 to 15 TRBJ segments. TCRdb re-called the multiplex PCR reads through MiXCR, storing one row per CDR3 protein. The V and J calls follow TCRdb's processing rather than the paper's. The sample carries some 300,000 distinct CDR3 sequences, 22% recorded once. The sequenced sample was peripheral blood mononuclear cells (PBMCs), obtained when the disease was refractory, from a patient treated with antithyroid drugs. The receptor comes from a female donor with Graves disease.

The CDR3 bases are TGTGCCAGCGGGACTAGCGGGAGGGAAGAGACCCAGTACTTC. It is translated as CASGTSGREETQYF. The rearrangement uses TRBV6-1 and TRBJ2-5, with TRBD2 identical over 16 bases. CDR1 is MNHNS and CDR2 is SASEGT in the germline V gene. Trimming removed 8 bases from V and 3 bases from J; junction bases left unmatched: 0. CDR3 length: 14 amino acids.